The rows below give T cell receptor beta chains drawn from one sample of a study of cytotoxic CD8 clonotypes in ibrutinib-treated CLL. Clones were read by immunoSEQ multiplex PCR, and TCRdb kept only the in-frame ones, dropping some. The sample carries about 150,000 clones, about 76% recorded once. Source: PBMCs, taken after 24 months of ibrutinib treatment. The receptor source for this set is a human donor with chronic lymphocytic leukemia. Each CDR3 is given with its conserved first and last residue. The D gene is left open where the match is weak. Part of the rows lack a size; the others show once, few, many or a class for expanded clones.

D: TRBD2
V: TRBV5-1
J: TRBJ2-2
size: -
CDR3: CASSPTSGRAAGELFF
DNA: TGCGCCAGCAGCCCGACTAGCGGGAGGGCCGCCGGGGAGCTGTTTTTT

D: -
V: TRBV2
J: TRBJ2-7
size: -
CDR3: CASSDPTGGPRRYF
DNA: TGTGCCAGCAGTGACCCCACCGGGGGGCCCCGGCGGTACTTC

D: -
V: TRBV18
J: TRBJ1-1
size: -
CDR3: CASSQLGGRNTEAFF
DNA: TGTGCCAGCTCACAGCTTGGGGGTCGGAACACTGAAGCTTTCTTT

D: -
V: TRBV27
J: TRBJ2-7
size: -
CDR3: CASSSGQKRGGYYEQYF
DNA: TGTGCCAGCAGTTCGGGGCAGAAACGAGGGGGGTACTACGAGCAGTACTTC

D: -
V: TRBV18
J: TRBJ1-1
size: once
CDR3: CASSPKADSDAFF
DNA: TGTGCCAGCTCACCTAAGGCAGATTCTGACGCTTTCTTT

D: TRBD1
V: TRBV4-3
J: TRBJ1-2
size: -
CDR3: CASSQAPGDRDYGYTF
DNA: TGCGCCAGCAGCCAAGCTCCAGGAGACAGGGACTATGGCTACACCTTC

D: -
V: TRBV7-9
J: TRBJ1-3
size: -
CDR3: CASGGNTIYF
DNA: TGTGCCTCCGGGGGAAACACCATATATTTT

D: -
V: TRBV7-6
J: TRBJ1-1
size: -
CDR3: CASSLALGAPLWGTEAFF
DNA: TGTGCCAGCAGCTTAGCGCTTGGGGCTCCCCTCTGGGGCACTGAAGCTTTCTTT

D: TRBD1
V: TRBV18
J: TRBJ1-1
size: once
CDR3: CASSRGTGEDTEAFF
DNA: TGTGCCAGCTCACGCGGGACAGGGGAGGACACTGAAGCTTTCTTT

D: -
V: TRBV4-2
J: TRBJ2-1
size: -
CDR3: CASSQPRASEGLDEQFF
DNA: TGTGCCAGCAGCCAACCTCGAGCTAGCGAGGGGTTGGATGAGCAGTTCTTC

D: TRBD1
V: TRBV15
J: TRBJ2-7
size: -
CDR3: CATSRGARTGSYEQYF
DNA: TGTGCCACCAGCAGAGGGGCTCGGACAGGATCCTACGAGCAGTACTTC

D: TRBD1
V: TRBV13
J: TRBJ1-4
size: -
CDR3: CASSSRGRGEKLFF
DNA: TGTGCCAGCAGCTCCAGGGGGCGCGGTGAAAAACTGTTTTTT

D: -
V: TRBV19
J: TRBJ2-5
size: -
CDR3: CASSIGGTVQETQYF
DNA: TGTGCCAGTAGTATAGGTGGGACCGTACAAGAGACCCAGTACTTC

D: TRBD1
V: TRBV7-2
J: TRBJ1-2
size: -
CDR3: CASSSGQGIYGYTF
DNA: TGTGCCAGCAGCTCGGGACAGGGGATTTATGGCTACACCTTC

D: -
V: TRBV18
J: TRBJ1-5
size: -
CDR3: CASSPGNQPQHF
DNA: TGTGCCAGCTCACCAGGCAATCAGCCCCAGCATTTT

D: TRBD2
V: TRBV28
J: TRBJ2-1
size: once
CDR3: CASSRTSLYNEQFF
DNA: TGTGCCAGCAGCCGGACTAGCCTTTACAATGAGCAGTTCTTC

D: -
V: TRBV7-2
J: TRBJ2-3
size: few
CDR3: CASSPTSTQYF
DNA: TGTGCCAGCAGCCCAACTAGTACGCAGTATTTT

D: -
V: TRBV6-6
J: TRBJ2-3
size: -
CDR3: CASSWAERTDTQYF
DNA: TGTGCCAGCAGTTGGGCAGAGCGCACAGATACGCAGTATTTT

D: -
V: TRBV11-2
J: TRBJ1-6
size: once
CDR3: CASTTTARNSPLHF
DNA: TGTGCCAGCACCACGACAGCACGAAATTCACCCCTCCACTTT

D: TRBD1
V: TRBV2
J: TRBJ1-6
size: -
CDR3: CASRQGPNSPLHF
DNA: TGTGCCAGCCGACAGGGCCCCAATTCACCCCTCCACTTT

D: -
V: TRBV19
J: TRBJ2-7
size: once
CDR3: CASSRGHGTYEQYF
DNA: TGTGCCAGTAGTAGGGGACACGGCACCTACGAGCAGTACTTC

D: -
V: TRBV28
J: TRBJ2-7
size: -
CDR3: CASSLWRGGDEQYF
DNA: TGTGCCAGCAGTTTATGGAGGGGGGGCGACGAGCAGTACTTC

D: -
V: TRBV18
J: TRBJ1-1
size: few
CDR3: CASSPPSGNTEAFF
DNA: TGTGCCAGCTCACCACCGTCGGGGAACACTGAAGCTTTCTTT

D: -
V: TRBV27
J: TRBJ2-7
size: -
CDR3: CASSFRVGYEQYF
DNA: TGTGCCAGCAGTTTTAGGGTGGGATACGAGCAGTACTTC

D: -
V: TRBV7-3
J: TRBJ1-2
size: -
CDR3: CASSPTGTGYGYTF
DNA: TGTGCCAGCAGCCCCACGGGGACGGGATATGGCTACACCTTC

D: -
V: TRBV29-1
J: TRBJ1-5
size: -
CDR3: CSASDNLNQPQHF
DNA: TGCAGCGCCTCAGACAATCTCAATCAGCCCCAGCATTTT

D: -
V: TRBV29-1
J: TRBJ2-1
size: -
CDR3: CSAERNEQFF
DNA: TGCAGCGCCGAAAGGAATGAGCAGTTCTTC

D: TRBD1
V: TRBV19
J: TRBJ2-7
size: -
CDR3: CASSHPPTGHYEQYF
DNA: TGTGCCAGTAGCCACCCCCCGACAGGGCACTACGAGCAGTACTTC